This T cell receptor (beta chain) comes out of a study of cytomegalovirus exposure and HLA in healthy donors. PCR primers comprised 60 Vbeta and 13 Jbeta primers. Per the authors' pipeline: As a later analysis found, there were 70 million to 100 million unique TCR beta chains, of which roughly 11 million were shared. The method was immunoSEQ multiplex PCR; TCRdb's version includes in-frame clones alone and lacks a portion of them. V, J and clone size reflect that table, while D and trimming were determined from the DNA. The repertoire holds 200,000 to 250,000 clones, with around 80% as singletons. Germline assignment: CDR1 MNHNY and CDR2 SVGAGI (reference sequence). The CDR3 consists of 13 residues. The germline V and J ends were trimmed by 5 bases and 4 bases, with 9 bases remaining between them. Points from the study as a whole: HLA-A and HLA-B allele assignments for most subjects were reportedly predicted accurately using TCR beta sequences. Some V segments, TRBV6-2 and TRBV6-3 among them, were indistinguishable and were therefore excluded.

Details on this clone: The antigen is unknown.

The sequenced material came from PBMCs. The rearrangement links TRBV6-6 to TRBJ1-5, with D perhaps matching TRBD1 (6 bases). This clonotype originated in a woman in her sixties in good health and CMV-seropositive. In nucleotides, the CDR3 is TGTGCCAGCAGTCCAACAGGGAATCAGCCCCAGCATTTT. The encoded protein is CASSPTGNQPQHF.